This TCR beta chain was recovered during a study of identical twins. Trimming at V came to 4 bases and at J to 5 bases, leaving 4 bases not matched to a gene. Germline loops: CDR1 MGHDK, CDR2 SYGVNS. The CDR3 sequence is 15 residues long. TCRdb called the 5' RACE reads again in MiXCR, with one record for every CDR3 protein. The table lists 500,000 to 650,000 distinct CDR3 sequences, about 7.6% of them singletons. This clonotype was found many times. These data also formed part of another study, on yellow fever vaccine responses in identical twins.

This sequence originates from a woman between 18 and 29 years old in good health. The rearrangement uses TRBV25-1 and TRBJ2-2, with 10 bases lining up with TRBD1. The sample taken for sequencing was PBMCs. CDR3 sequence: CASSGQGALTGELFF. CDR3 nucleotide sequence: TGTGCCAGCAGTGGACAGGGGGCGCTTACCGGGGAGCTGTTTTTT. The variable domain in full, completed from reference TRBV25-1 and TRBJ2-2, reads EADIYQTPRYLVIGTGKKITLECSQTMGHDKMYWYQQDPGMELHLIHYSYGVNSTEKGDLSSESTVSRIRTEHFPLTLESARPSHTSQYLCASSGQGALTGELFFGEGSRLTVL.